This T cell receptor (beta chain) stems from a study of cytomegalovirus exposure and HLA in healthy donors. General observations from the study: First-cohort TCR clusters were later found to tend to co-occur in the roughly 110 validation repertoires. A list of approximately 160 TCR beta chains associated with cytomegalovirus was given. There were a few CMV-associated chains whose specificity for CMV antigens was confirmed in vitro.

Libraries were prepared by immunoSEQ multiplex PCR; TCRdb keeps only in-frame clonotypes and omits some of them. The data show approximately 71,000 clones, about nine tenths seen once. CDR3 length: 12 residues. V was trimmed by 8 bases and J by 2 bases, leaving 10 bases between them. Germline V gene sequence: CDR1 SGHTA, CDR2 FQGNSA. Worth noting for this clone: The antigen remains unidentified.

The origin of this receptor is a man younger than 30 in good health and CMV-seronegative. This chain joins TRBV7-2 and TRBJ2-7; possible D gene TRBD2, 7 bases. Sequencing input: PBMCs. The CDR3 is CASGGGPYEQYF. In DNA form, the CDR3 reads TGTGCCAGCGGGGGGGGGCCCTACGAGCAGTACTTC.